These 19 T cell receptor beta chains were all obtained from the same sample, sequenced in a study of T-cell reconstitution after alpha-beta-depleted transplantation in children. The TCRbeta library incorporated unique molecular identifiers. TCRdb re-called the PCR reads with MiXCR, one entry per CDR3 protein. The profile covers fewer than 750,000 distinct CDR3 sequences, with more than 20% appearing a single time and around a third taken by the ten largest. Sequencing used PBMCs, obtained before TCRalphabeta/CD19-depleted stem cell transplant. These receptors came from a boy under two years old with Wiskott-Aldrich syndrome, due to receive a stem cell transplant.

The chain is built from TRBV5-1 and TRBJ2-1; TRBD2 is a possible D gene (6 bases). V was trimmed by 4 bases and J by 3 bases, leaving 14 bases between them. The CDR3 is 15 amino acids. The germline V gene encodes CDR1 SGHRS and CDR2 YFSETQ. The CDR3 nucleotides read TGCGCCAGCAGCCTAGCGAACTATGGCTACAATGAGCAGTTCTTC. Residues: CASSLANYGYNEQFF.

The rearrangement uses TRBV20-1 and TRBJ2-3, with 8 positions matching TRBD2. CDR3 length equals 15 residues. Germline V gene sequence: CDR1 DFQATT, CDR2 SNEGSKA (reference sequence). The V and J ends lost 3 bases and 4 bases, in that order; junction bases with no gene match: 9. The CDR3 spells CSASRSGRDSDTQYF. Here the CDR3 DNA reads TGCAGTGCTAGTAGGAGCGGGAGAGATTCAGATACGCAGTATTTT.

V usage is TRBV21-1 and J usage is TRBJ1-5; the table's D gene call, TRBD1, was not cross checked with the DNA. TRBV21-1 is described as a pseudogene. This CDR3 region has 13 residues. CDR3 sequence: CASNRQGGQPQHF. The CDR3 DNA reads as TGTGCCAGCAACCGACAGGGCGGTCAGCCCCAGCATTTT.

The chain carries TRBV2 and TRBJ2-5; no clear D. Trimming took 1 base from V and 5 from J, leaving 8 bases between them. CDR3 length: 13 residues. The germline CDR1 and CDR2 sequences are SNHLY and FYNNEI. The CDR3 DNA is TGTGCCAGCAGTGAAGTACGGTCCGAGACCCAGTACTTC. Protein sequence: CASSEVRSETQYF.

There are a few counts of this clonotype. The chain carries TRBV15 and TRBJ2-1, with 8 nucleotides matching TRBD2. Per the germline V gene, CDR1 is LNHNV and CDR2 is YYDKDF (reference sequence). The CDR3 contains 16 residues. Losses at the gene ends were 0 bases for V and 6 bases for J; bases not matched to a gene: 7. This chain's CDR3 is CATSRDGRTSFNEQFF. The CDR3 DNA reads as TGTGCCACCAGCAGAGATGGCCGGACTAGCTTCAATGAGCAGTTCTTC.

This clonotype was counted a few times. The chain combines TRBV10-3 with TRBJ2-5; TRBD2 might be the D (6 bases). The CDR3 covers 17 residues. Germline loops: CDR1 ENHRY, CDR2 SYGVKD. With 2 bases removed from V and 1 base from J, the gap between germline ends came to 17 bases. The CDR3 bases are TGTGCCATCAGTGAGCTCCGGGCCCTGGGGGGCCAAGAGACCCAGTACTTC. Translation gives CAISELRALGGQETQYF.

The chain uses TRBV7-2 and TRBJ1-1; D unresolved. Between the trimmed V and J ends, which lost 3 bases and 0 bases, there was a span of 8 bases. The germline V gene encodes CDR1 SGHTA and CDR2 FQGNSA. The CDR3 loop spans 14 amino acids. The CDR3 protein is CASSFSALNTEAFF. The CDR3 DNA is TGTGCCAGCAGCTTCTCAGCGTTGAACACTGAAGCTTTCTTT.

The J gene is TRBJ2-7, the V gene TRBV5-1; 9 positions match TRBD1. J was trimmed by 5 bases and V by 5 bases; bases with no gene match: 8. Germline-derived CDR1 and CDR2 are SGHRS and YFSETQ. This CDR3 comprises 14 residues. CDR3 in amino acids: CASRQGARENEQYF. In DNA, the CDR3 is TGCGCCAGCAGACAGGGGGCGCGGGAGAACGAGCAGTACTTC.

The chain recombines TRBV4-1 with TRBJ2-3; the D gene is possibly TRBD2 (6 bases). V was pared by 0 bases and J by 1 base, with 11 bases between. Germline assignment: CDR1 MGHRA and CDR2 YSYEKL. The CDR3 length is 16 residues. This CDR3 is CASSQEEGWGTDTQYF. DNA for the CDR3: TGCGCCAGCAGCCAAGAGGAGGGGTGGGGCACAGATACGCAGTATTTT.

This clonotype was seen a few times. The chain has TRBV27 and TRBJ2-1; 10 bases are shared with TRBD2. In germline, CDR1 is MNHEY, CDR2 SMNVEV (reference sequence). This CDR3 is built from 15 residues. The junction had 7 bases not matched to a gene; V was cut back by 2 bases and J by 9 bases. CDR3 nucleotides: TGTGCCAGCAGTTTACTAGCGGGAGTTGTAGGTGAGCAGTTCTTC. Its translation is CASSLLAGVVGEQFF.

Only a few counts were recorded for this clonotype. The rearrangement uses TRBV5-1 and TRBJ2-1; 8 nucleotides line up with TRBD1. CDR1 and CDR2 (germline): SGHRS, YFSETQ. The junction had 6 bases not matched to a gene; V was cut back by 3 bases and J by 4 bases. The CDR3 runs 15 residues. CDR3 loop: CASSSSTGVYNEQFF. In nucleotides, the CDR3 is TGCGCCAGCAGCTCCTCGACAGGGGTGTACAATGAGCAGTTCTTC.

The genes are TRBV11-2 and TRBJ2-1, with a tentative D call TRBD1 (6 bases). The CDR3 spans 14 residues. The germline gives CDR1 SGHAT, CDR2 FQNNGV. The V gene lost 4 bases and the J gene lost 8 bases, with 15 bases spanning the gap. The CDR3 region is CASSSRGFFDEQFF. CDR3 sequence (DNA): TGTGCCAGCAGCTCCAGGGGTTTCTTCGATGAGCAGTTCTTC.

The rearrangement joins TRBV6-5 to TRBJ2-4, with TRBD2 identical over 9 bases. Germline V gene data show CDR1 as MNHEY and CDR2 as SVGAGI. The CDR3 has 17 residues. The ends lost 0 bases at V and 0 bases at J; junction bases unmatched: 3. Here the CDR3 reads CASSYSASGVAKNIQYF. CDR3 bases: TGTGCCAGCAGTTACTCTGCTAGCGGGGTAGCCAAAAACATTCAGTACTTC.

The chain links TRBV2 to TRBJ2-5; 13 bases map to TRBD2. The germline V gene encodes CDR1 SNHLY and CDR2 FYNNEI. V lost 2 bases, J lost 2 bases, and 2 bases stayed unmatched. The CDR3 is made up of 16 amino acids. The CDR3 here is CASSEPTSGRQETQYF. The CDR3 DNA reads as TGTGCCAGCAGTGAACCGACTAGCGGGAGGCAAGAGACCCAGTACTTC.

The rearrangement uses TRBV24-1 and TRBJ2-1; 11 bases agree with TRBD2. The CDR3 is made up of 16 amino acids. Germline V gives CDR1 KGHDR, CDR2 SFDVKD. Losses at the gene ends were 7 bases for V and 8 bases for J; bases not matched to a gene: 12. Written as DNA, the CDR3 is TGTGCCACCAGCACTCCACTAGCGGGAGATCTCGATGAGCAGTTCTTC. Translating gives CATSTPLAGDLDEQFF.

This clonotype came up a few times. The chain has TRBV14 and TRBJ2-3, with no clear D. The CDR3 is 14 amino acids. Germline V gene sequence: CDR1 SGHDN, CDR2 FVKESK. V lost 8 bases, J lost 3 bases, and 15 bases lay in between. Written as DNA, the CDR3 is TGTGCCAGCCGACCTTGGCTAGGGACAGATACGCAGTATTTT. This gives the protein CASRPWLGTDTQYF.

This clonotype showed up just a few times. The gene calls are TRBV12-3 or TRBV12-4 and TRBJ1-2; D not certain. This CDR3 has 13 amino acids. V dropped 6 bases and J dropped 8 bases, with 16 bases sitting between them. CDR3 residues: CASSPLRGSGYTF. Written as DNA, the CDR3 is TGTGCCAGCAGCCCCCTTCGAGGGAGCGGCTACACCTTC.

There are a few counts of this clonotype. The chain couples TRBV5-1 to TRBJ2-1; a possible D gene is TRBD1 (6 bases). This CDR3 is built from 17 residues. V lost 4 bases, J lost 7 bases, and 24 bases lay in between. Per germline, CDR1 SGHRS and CDR2 YFSETQ. The CDR3 coding sequence is TGCGCCAGCAGCCGTTTGAGTAGGGGTGGGACACAGAATGAGCAGTTCTTC. It codes for CASSRLSRGGTQNEQFF.

The V call is TRBV5-1, the J call TRBJ1-4; D gene unclear. The germline V gene encodes CDR1 SGHRS and CDR2 YFSETQ. The CDR3 is 15 residues long. Trimming removed 0 bases at V and 5 bases at J, with 11 bases between. The CDR3 DNA sequence: TGCGCCAGCAGCTTGGACGCGGACTGGAATGAAAAACTGTTTTTT. It codes for CASSLDADWNEKLFF. Looking up the rest from reference TRBV5-1 and TRBJ1-4 gives the full variable domain: KAGVTQTPRYLIKTRGQQVTLSCSPISGHRSVSWYQQTPGQGLQFLFEYFSETQRNKGNFPGRFSGRQFSNSRSEMNVSTLELGDSALYLCASSLDADWNEKLFFGSGTQLSVL.